A selection of T cell receptor beta chains follows, all from one sample in a study of identical twins. Each CDR3 protein is one row after TCRdb ran MiXCR on the 5' RACE reads. The data contain more than 400,000 distinct CDR3 sequences, roughly 15% of them singletons. These data also formed part of another study, on yellow fever vaccine responses in identical twins.

Sequencing was performed on CD4+ T cells sorted from blood. These receptors all come from a woman aged 18-35 years in good health. Each CDR3 is given with its conserved first and last residue. Fields, in order: clone size, V gene, J gene, D gene, CDR3 DNA, CDR3 protein. The D gene is left open where the match is weak. Some rows have no size entry. The others give once, few or many, or a class for an expanded clone.

size: many
V: TRBV4-1
J: TRBJ2-1
D: TRBD2
DNA: TGCGCCAGCAGCCCACAAGGACTAGCCTCCTACAATGAGCAGTTCTTC
CDR3: CASSPQGLASYNEQFF

size: -
V: TRBV24-1
J: TRBJ2-2
D: -
DNA: TGTGCCACTCAGACAGGGTACGGGGGCACCGGGGAGCTGTTTTTT
CDR3: CATQTGYGGTGELFF

size: few
V: TRBV6-1
J: TRBJ2-1
D: -
DNA: TGTGCCAGCAGAGTACTAACAGGGGGAGGGAGTGGTGAGCAGTTCTTC
CDR3: CASRVLTGGGSGEQFF

size: -
V: TRBV7-8
J: TRBJ1-1
D: TRBD1
DNA: TGTGCCAGCAGCAGGGGACAGGGGCCCCTGGACACTGAAGCTTTCTTT
CDR3: CASSRGQGPLDTEAFF

size: -
V: TRBV9
J: TRBJ2-1
D: -
DNA: TGTGCCAGCAGCCCCCGGACCACCCCTAGTGAGCAGTTCTTC
CDR3: CASSPRTTPSEQFF

size: few
V: TRBV11-1
J: TRBJ1-3
D: -
DNA: TGTGCCAGCAGCGTCTCGGGACTGAACTCTGGAAACACCATATATTTT
CDR3: CASSVSGLNSGNTIYF

size: few
V: TRBV10-3
J: TRBJ2-5
D: TRBD1
DNA: TGTGCCATCAGTGGGACAGGAAAGCAAGAGACCCAGTACTTC
CDR3: CAISGTGKQETQYF

size: -
V: TRBV2
J: TRBJ1-6
D: -
DNA: TGTGCCAGCATGGAGGGGTCCGCGTTTTCACCCCTCCACTTT
CDR3: CASMEGSAFSPLHF

size: few
V: TRBV5-1
J: TRBJ2-1
D: TRBD2
DNA: TGCGCCAGCAGCTTCCCCTCCGGACTAGCGGGAGGCAATGAGCAGTTCTTC
CDR3: CASSFPSGLAGGNEQFF

size: -
V: TRBV5-1
J: TRBJ2-4
D: -
DNA: TGCGCCAGCAGCCTCGCACCGACCGATCTAGCCAAAAACATTCAGTACTTC
CDR3: CASSLAPTDLAKNIQYF

size: few
V: TRBV7-3
J: TRBJ2-3
D: -
DNA: TGTGCCAGCAGCGAACAGGGGACTAGCACAGATACGCAGTATTTT
CDR3: CASSEQGTSTDTQYF

size: -
V: TRBV5-5
J: TRBJ2-1
D: TRBD1
DNA: TGTGCCAGCAGCTGGGGGACAGCCGATGAGCAGTTCTTC
CDR3: CASSWGTADEQFF

size: -
V: TRBV20-1
J: TRBJ1-1
D: -
DNA: TGCAGTGCTAGAGTCACGGGGAAGACTGAAGCTTTCTTT
CDR3: CSARVTGKTEAFF

size: -
V: TRBV28
J: TRBJ2-7
D: TRBD2
DNA: TGTGCCAGCAGCTCCCCGGGGGGGGGCAGTTACGAGCAGTACTTC
CDR3: CASSSPGGGSYEQYF

size: few
V: TRBV10-3
J: TRBJ2-2
D: -
DNA: TGTGCCATCAGTGACAGGGATGCGAACACCGGGGAGCTGTTTTTT
CDR3: CAISDRDANTGELFF

size: -
V: TRBV6-2/TRBV6-3
J: TRBJ2-2
D: -
DNA: TGTGCCAGCAGCACCCTCTCATCCGGGGAGCTGTTTTTT
CDR3: CASSTLSSGELFF

size: -
V: TRBV6-1
J: TRBJ2-4
D: TRBD1
DNA: TGTGCCAGCAGGGGGACAGTGGGGGACATTCAGTACTTC
CDR3: CASRGTVGDIQYF

size: -
V: TRBV20-1
J: TRBJ2-1
D: TRBD2
DNA: TGCAGTGCTAGAGACATTAGCGGGGGCTCCTACAATGAGCAGTTCTTC
CDR3: CSARDISGGSYNEQFF

size: few
V: TRBV5-1
J: TRBJ1-4
D: -
DNA: TGCGCCAGCAGCTTCCGGGACGGAACTAATGAAAAACTGTTTTTT
CDR3: CASSFRDGTNEKLFF

size: -
V: TRBV5-1
J: TRBJ2-5
D: TRBD2
DNA: TGCGCCAGCAGAATCGGAACTAGCGGGGGTGAGACCCAGTACTTC
CDR3: CASRIGTSGGETQYF

size: -
V: TRBV20-1
J: TRBJ1-5
D: TRBD1
DNA: TGCAGTGCTAGAGAGGCAGGGGGGAATCAGCCCCAGCATTTT
CDR3: CSAREAGGNQPQHF

size: few
V: TRBV20-1
J: TRBJ2-2
D: TRBD2
DNA: TGCAGTGCTTATCCACTAGCGCAGAACACCGGGGAGCTGTTTTTT
CDR3: CSAYPLAQNTGELFF

size: few
V: TRBV6-5
J: TRBJ2-2
D: -
DNA: TGTGCCAGCAGTTATAGGGCCACCGGGGAGCTGTTTTTT
CDR3: CASSYRATGELFF

size: -
V: TRBV12-3/TRBV12-4
J: TRBJ2-1
D: -
DNA: TGTGCCAGCAGTTTGTTGGGGCTGAGTGAGCAGTTCTTC
CDR3: CASSLLGLSEQFF

size: many
V: TRBV3-1
J: TRBJ2-7
D: -
DNA: TGTGCCAGCAGCCTCCCGGCCTCCTACGAGCAGTACTTC
CDR3: CASSLPASYEQYF

size: -
V: TRBV10-1
J: TRBJ1-1
D: TRBD1
DNA: TGCGCCAGCAGCACCCAGGGGGCGGGAAACACTGAAGCTTTCTTT
CDR3: CASSTQGAGNTEAFF

size: -
V: TRBV29-1
J: TRBJ2-7
D: TRBD1
DNA: TGCAGCGTGAGGGGACAGTCCACCTACGAGCAGTACTTC
CDR3: CSVRGQSTYEQYF

size: -
V: TRBV14
J: TRBJ2-7
D: -
DNA: TGTGCCAGCAGCCAAGTGCTCTACGAGCAGTACTTC
CDR3: CASSQVLYEQYF

size: few
V: TRBV4-2
J: TRBJ1-6
D: -
DNA: TGTGCCAGCAGCCAAGTAACCGGACAGATTGTCCTCCACTTT
CDR3: CASSQVTGQIVLHF